These 12 T cell receptor beta chains came from one sample sequenced in a study of radiation and T cells in renal cell carcinoma. Sequencing used immunoSEQ multiplex PCR; TCRdb keeps in-frame clones, though not all of them. Here the sample spans approximately 49,000 clones, approximately 80% being singletons. The time point here: blood 2 weeks post-SBRT. Documented treatment: 15 Gy SBRT to primary tumor, nephrectomy 4 weeks later. The sequences come from blood, collected from a patient whose treatment included radiotherapy and nephrectomy. The receptors shown here come from an older woman with renal cell carcinoma.

This clone was counted between two and nine times. The chain carries TRBV7-9 and TRBJ1-2, with 7 bases aligning to TRBD1. CDR1 is SEHNR and CDR2 is FQNEAQ in the germline V gene (reference sequence). With 5 bases clipped from V and 6 bases from J, the junction kept 9 bases outside the gene matches. This CDR3 region has 14 residues. The CDR3 region has the DNA TGTGCCAGCAGCCCCGACAGGGACATGGATGGCTACACCTTC. This gives the protein CASSPDRDMDGYTF.

The gene calls are TRBV5-1 and TRBJ1-3, with 8 bases fitting TRBD1. CDR3 size: 14 residues. Germline CDR1 reads SGHRS; CDR2 reads YFSETQ. The ends lost 4 bases at V and 5 bases at J; junction bases unmatched: 5. Written as DNA, the CDR3 is TGCGCCAGCAGCCCTGGGACAGGTCGAAACACCATATATTTT. Protein product: CASSPGTGRNTIYF.

The rearrangement joins TRBV19 to TRBJ1-3; no clear D. Trimming stripped 3 bases from V and 0 bases from J, with 9 bases between. The CDR3 extends over 15 amino acids. Looked up from germline, CDR1 is LNHDA and CDR2 is SQIVND (reference sequence). CDR3 in amino acids: CASSMSGFSGNTIYF. The CDR3, as DNA: TGTGCCAGTAGTATGAGTGGGTTCTCTGGAAACACCATATATTTT.

This chain joins TRBV9 and TRBJ2-1, with 7 bases matching TRBD2. CDR3 length: 15 residues. The ends lost 7 bases at V and 7 bases at J; junction bases unmatched: 14. CDR1 is SGDLS and CDR2 is YYNGEE in the germline V gene. The CDR3 region has the DNA TGTGCCAGCTCCCTCGGTGCGGGAGTCGGGAATGAGCAGTTCTTC. Encoded protein: CASSLGAGVGNEQFF.

The chain joins TRBV18 to TRBJ2-5, with D possibly being TRBD1 or TRBD2 (5 bases each). Deletions cut 3 bases from V and 3 bases from J, with 14 bases between. This CDR3 has 15 residues. Germline V gives CDR1 KGHSH, CDR2 LQKENI. CDR3 nucleotide sequence: TGTGCCAGCTCACCCCCGACCGGGACGGAAGAGACCCAGTACTTC. It translates to CASSPPTGTEETQYF. The full variable domain, in which reference TRBV18 and TRBJ2-5 provide the parts outside the CDR3, is NAGVMQNPRHLVRRRGQEARLRCSPMKGHSHVYWYRQLPEEGLKFMVYLQKENIIDESGMPKERFSAEFPKEGPSILRIQQVVRGDSAAYFCASSPPTGTEETQYFGPGTRLLVL.

J is TRBJ1-1 and V is TRBV6-1; D may be TRBD1 (6 bases). Germline CDR1 reads MNHNS; CDR2 reads SASEGT. This CDR3 spans 14 amino acids. V lost 6 bases, J lost 2 bases, and 13 bases lay in between. The CDR3 is CASRRGGSNTEAFF. The CDR3 DNA sequence: TGTGCCAGCAGAAGAGGGGGAAGTAACACTGAAGCTTTCTTT.

The V call is TRBV27, the J call TRBJ1-2; possibly TRBD1 for D (5 bases). Germline V gene lookup returns CDR1 MNHEY and CDR2 SMNVEV (reference sequence). The CDR3 totals 23 residues. V was cut by 5 bases and J by 0 bases, with 37 bases left in between. For the CDR3, the DNA is TGTGCCAGCAGTCCTAACGGGTTAGCAGGGCTTCTACCTATACCCGAAGCTAACTATGGCTACACCTTC. It codes for CASSPNGLAGLLPIPEANYGYTF.

The sample holds one count of this clone. This sequence joins TRBV25-1 and TRBJ2-1; 14 bases map to TRBD2. After removal of 8 bases from V and 8 bases from J, the junction contained 5 bases not matched to a gene. Germline loops: CDR1 MGHDK, CDR2 SYGVNS. The CDR3 consists of 14 residues. The CDR3 sequence: CASGGLAGVHEQFF. The CDR3 nucleotides are TGTGCCAGCGGGGGACTAGCGGGAGTCCATGAGCAGTTCTTC.

J is TRBJ1-2 and V is TRBV6-5; TRBD1 agrees at 10 bases. The V and J ends lost 6 bases and 11 bases, in that order; junction bases with no gene match: 15. Looked up from germline, CDR1 is MNHEY and CDR2 is SVGAGI. This CDR3 has 15 amino acids. The CDR3 loop is CASSHSTTRQGAYTF. The CDR3 DNA sequence: TGTGCCAGCAGCCACTCTACCACCCGACAGGGGGCGTACACCTTC.

The rearrangement links TRBV9 to TRBJ1-2; 7 bases agree with TRBD1. The germline gives CDR1 SGDLS, CDR2 YYNGEE. After removal of 3 bases from V and 2 bases from J, the junction contained 4 bases not matched to a gene. The CDR3 is 14 amino acids. The CDR3 loop reads CASSDHRGNYGYTF. The CDR3 DNA follows: TGTGCCAGCAGCGACCACAGGGGAAACTATGGCTACACCTTC.

The rearrangement links TRBV2 to TRBJ2-3; D gene ambiguous. The CDR3 is 17 amino acids. Germline CDR1 SNHLY, CDR2 FYNNEI. V lost 4 bases and J lost 4, with 21 bases in between. This chain's CDR3 is CASSGADNWRDPDTQYF. CDR3 DNA sequence: TGTGCCAGCAGTGGGGCTGACAACTGGCGAGACCCAGATACGCAGTATTTT.

This sequence joins TRBV9 and TRBJ2-2; 9 positions agree with TRBD2. V lost 0 bases, J lost 5 bases, and 2 bases stayed unmatched. Germline CDR1 SGDLS, CDR2 YYNGEE. CDR3 length: 15 amino acids. This chain's CDR3 is CASSVDTSGTGELFF. The CDR3 DNA sequence: TGTGCCAGCAGCGTAGACACTAGCGGGACCGGGGAGCTGTTTTTT.